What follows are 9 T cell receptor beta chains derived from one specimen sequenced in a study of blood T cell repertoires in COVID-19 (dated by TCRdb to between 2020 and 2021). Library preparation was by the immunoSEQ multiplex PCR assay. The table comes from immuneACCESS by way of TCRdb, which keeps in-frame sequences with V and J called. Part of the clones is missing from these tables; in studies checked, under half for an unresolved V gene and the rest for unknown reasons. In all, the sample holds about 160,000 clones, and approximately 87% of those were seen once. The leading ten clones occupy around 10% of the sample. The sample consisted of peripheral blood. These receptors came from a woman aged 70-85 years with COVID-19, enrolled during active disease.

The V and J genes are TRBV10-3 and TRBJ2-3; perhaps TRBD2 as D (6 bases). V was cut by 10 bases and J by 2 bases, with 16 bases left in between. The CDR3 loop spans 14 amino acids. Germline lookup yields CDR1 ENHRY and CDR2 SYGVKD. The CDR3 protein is CARRGLSVTDTQYF. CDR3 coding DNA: TGTGCCAGAAGGGGACTCTCTGTCACAGATACGCAGTATTTT.

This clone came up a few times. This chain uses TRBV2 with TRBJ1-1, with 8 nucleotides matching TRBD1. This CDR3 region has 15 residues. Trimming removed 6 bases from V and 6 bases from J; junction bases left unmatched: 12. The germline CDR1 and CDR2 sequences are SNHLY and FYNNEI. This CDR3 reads CASRASDRGSSEAFF. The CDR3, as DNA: TGTGCCAGCAGGGCATCCGACAGGGGTAGCTCTGAAGCTTTCTTT.

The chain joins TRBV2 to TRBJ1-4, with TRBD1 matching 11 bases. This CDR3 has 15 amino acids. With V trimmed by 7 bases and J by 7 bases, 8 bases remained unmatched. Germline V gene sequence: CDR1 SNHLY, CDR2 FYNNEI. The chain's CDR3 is CASTGQGAPGEKLFF. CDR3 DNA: TGTGCCAGCACAGGACAGGGGGCGCCGGGTGAAAAACTGTTTTTT.

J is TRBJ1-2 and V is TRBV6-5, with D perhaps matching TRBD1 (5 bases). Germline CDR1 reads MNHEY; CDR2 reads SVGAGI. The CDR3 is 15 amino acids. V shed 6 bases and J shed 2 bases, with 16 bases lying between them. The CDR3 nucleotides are TGTGCCAGCAGAGATACAGGTTCCCTGAACTATGGCTACACCTTC. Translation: CASRDTGSLNYGYTF.

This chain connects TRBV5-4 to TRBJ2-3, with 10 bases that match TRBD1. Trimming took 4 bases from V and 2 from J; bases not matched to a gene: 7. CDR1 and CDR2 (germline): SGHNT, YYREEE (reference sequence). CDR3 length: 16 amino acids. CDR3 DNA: TGTGCCAGCAGCCGGGGGGGACAGGGGTACACAGATACGCAGTATTTT. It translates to CASSRGGQGYTDTQYF.

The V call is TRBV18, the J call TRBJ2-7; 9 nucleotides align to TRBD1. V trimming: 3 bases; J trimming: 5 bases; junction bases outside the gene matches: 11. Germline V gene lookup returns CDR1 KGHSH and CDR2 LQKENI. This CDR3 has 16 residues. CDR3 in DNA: TGTGCCAGCTCACCCACCGGGACAGGGTCCGTCAACGAGCAGTACTTC. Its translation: CASSPTGTGSVNEQYF.

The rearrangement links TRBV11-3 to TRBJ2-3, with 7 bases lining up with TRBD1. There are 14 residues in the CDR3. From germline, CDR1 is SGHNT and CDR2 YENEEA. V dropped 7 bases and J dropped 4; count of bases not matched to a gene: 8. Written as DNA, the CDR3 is TGTGCCAGCAAAAAGGGGGCTATGGCAGATACGCAGTATTTT. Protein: CASKKGAMADTQYF.

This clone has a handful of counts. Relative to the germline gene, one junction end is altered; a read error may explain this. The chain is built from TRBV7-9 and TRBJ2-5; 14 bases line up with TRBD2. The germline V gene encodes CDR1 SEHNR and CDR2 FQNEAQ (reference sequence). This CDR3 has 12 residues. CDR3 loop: CASSLGLAGGNF. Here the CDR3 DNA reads TGTGCCAGCAGCCTAGGACTAGCGGGGGGCAACTTC. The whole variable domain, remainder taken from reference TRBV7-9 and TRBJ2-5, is DTGVSQNPRHKITKRGQNVTFRCDPISEHNRLYWYRQTLGQGPEFLTYFQNEAQLEKSRLLSDRFSAERPKGSFSTLEIQRTEQGDSAMYLCASSLGLAGGNFGPGTRLLVL.

The CDR3 protein is CASSLVGRHQGTIYF. In DNA form, the CDR3 reads TGTGCCAGCAGCTTGGTGGGCCGGCACCAGGGCACCATATATTTT. The rearrangement joins TRBV5-6 to TRBJ1-3; D may be TRBD1 (5 bases). With 0 bases removed from V and 9 bases from J, the gap between germline ends came to 16 bases. Germline CDR1 is SGHDT and CDR2 is YYEEEE. The CDR3 has 15 residues.